The following is a T cell receptor (beta chain) sequence with its context. Each subset's genomic DNA was split evenly across several immunoSEQ plates. Measured with immunoSEQ multiplex PCR; TCRdb has only the in-frame clones, and not every one. Altogether 500,000 to 700,000 clones are present, approximately 96% being singletons, with the ten largest covering approximately 0.11%. CD45RO-negative, CCR7-positively selected cells formed the naive CD8 fraction, excluding terminally differentiated effector memory CD45RA+ cells. Each of the donors was a healthy adult who was HIV-negative and had not had a recent acute infection or vaccination. The data were taken from a study of shared clonotypes between healthy human individuals. Specimen: naive CD8+ T cells sorted from blood. This sequence was found in a woman between 25 and 40 years old in good health.

The CDR3 coding sequence is TGTGCCAGTAGAAAGACTAGCGGGAGTTACAATGAGCAGTTCTTC. Encoded protein: CASRKTSGSYNEQFF. The chain has TRBV19 and TRBJ2-1, with 12 bases lining up with TRBD2. J lost 4 bases, V lost 6 bases, and 4 bases had no gene match. CDR3 length: 15 residues. In germline, CDR1 is LNHDA, CDR2 SQIVND (reference sequence).